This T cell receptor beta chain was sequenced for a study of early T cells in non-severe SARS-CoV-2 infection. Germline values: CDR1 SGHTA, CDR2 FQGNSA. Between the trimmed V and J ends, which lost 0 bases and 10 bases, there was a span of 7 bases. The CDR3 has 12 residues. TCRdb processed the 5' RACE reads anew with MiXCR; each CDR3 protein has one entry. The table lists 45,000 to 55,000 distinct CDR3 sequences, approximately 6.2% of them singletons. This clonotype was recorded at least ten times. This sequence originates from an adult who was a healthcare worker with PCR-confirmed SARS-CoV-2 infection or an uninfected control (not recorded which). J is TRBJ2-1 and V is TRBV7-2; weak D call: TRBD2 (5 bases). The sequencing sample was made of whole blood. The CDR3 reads CASSLAGVEQFF. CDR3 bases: TGTGCCAGCAGCTTAGCCGGGGTGGAGCAGTTCTTC.